This T cell receptor beta chain stems from a study of T-cell memory formation after mild COVID-19. Study-wide context: There were largely donor-specific TCR clusters.

In its sample, this clonotype was seen many times. Its antigen is not known. TCRdb re-called the 5' RACE reads with MiXCR, one entry per CDR3 protein. In the table there are under 350,000 distinct CDR3 sequences, 16% of which are singletons. The CDR3 covers 16 residues. Germline V CDR1 and CDR2: SGHRS, YFSETQ. Trimming took off 2 bases at V and 2 bases at J, with 14 bases between the two ends. Whole-study findings and limits: Clones contracting over day 15 to 85 were CD4/CD8 balanced, with later expanders leaning CD4+.

Sequencing was done on a sample of PBMCs or a T cell subset sorted from them (not recorded which). The receptor was derived from a man younger than 30 who had mild COVID-19 (a few samples of this study predate the infection). Cell type and time point are not known. This chain uses TRBV5-1 with TRBJ2-1; TRBD1 is a possible D gene (6 bases). The CDR3 protein is CASSLSDRSPYNEQFF. The CDR3 DNA follows: TGCGCCAGCAGCTTAAGCGACAGGAGCCCCTACAATGAGCAGTTCTTC. Drawing the rest from reference TRBV5-1 and TRBJ2-1, the complete variable domain is KAGVTQTPRYLIKTRGQQVTLSCSPISGHRSVSWYQQTPGQGLQFLFEYFSETQRNKGNFPGRFSGRQFSNSRSEMNVSTLELGDSALYLCASSLSDRSPYNEQFFGPGTRLTVL.